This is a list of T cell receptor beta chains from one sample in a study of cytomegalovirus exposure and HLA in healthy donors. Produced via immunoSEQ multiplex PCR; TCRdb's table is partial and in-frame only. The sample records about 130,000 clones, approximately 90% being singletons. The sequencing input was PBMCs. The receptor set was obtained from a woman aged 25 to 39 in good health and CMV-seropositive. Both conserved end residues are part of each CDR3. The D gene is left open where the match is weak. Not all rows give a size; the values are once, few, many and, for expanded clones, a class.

CDR3 DNA: TGTGCCAGCAGTTACTCGTCAGGGGAGGGGGGCTACACCTTC; CDR3 protein: CASSYSSGEGGYTF; D gene: -; J gene: TRBJ1-2; V gene: TRBV6-6; clone size: -
CDR3 DNA: TGCGCCAGCAGCCAGACCCCCTTGGGGCGGGGAAACAATGAGCAGTTCTTC; CDR3 protein: CASSQTPLGRGNNEQFF; D gene: -; J gene: TRBJ2-1; V gene: TRBV4-1; clone size: once
CDR3 DNA: TGCGCCAGCAGCTATTCTAGCGGGAGTACGGGGGAGCAGTACTTC; CDR3 protein: CASSYSSGSTGEQYF; D gene: TRBD2; J gene: TRBJ2-7; V gene: TRBV5-1; clone size: -
CDR3 DNA: TGTGCCAGCAGTAGGGAGGGCAATCAGCCCCAGCATTTT; CDR3 protein: CASSREGNQPQHF; D gene: -; J gene: TRBJ1-5; V gene: TRBV2; clone size: -
CDR3 DNA: TGTGCCAGCAGCTTAGGACTAGCGGGAGACAGAGATACGCAGTATTTT; CDR3 protein: CASSLGLAGDRDTQYF; D gene: TRBD2; J gene: TRBJ2-3; V gene: TRBV13; clone size: -
CDR3 DNA: TGTGCCAGCAGTTCACGGACAGGGGAAAATGAGCAGTTCTTC; CDR3 protein: CASSSRTGENEQFF; D gene: TRBD1; J gene: TRBJ2-1; V gene: TRBV28; clone size: -
CDR3 DNA: TGCGCCAGCGAAACCGGGACAGGGACCTATGGCTACACCTTC; CDR3 protein: CASETGTGTYGYTF; D gene: TRBD1; J gene: TRBJ1-2; V gene: TRBV5-1; clone size: -
CDR3 DNA: TGCGCCAGCAGCTCCGGGACAGGGACTGAAGCTTTCTTT; CDR3 protein: CASSSGTGTEAFF; D gene: TRBD1; J gene: TRBJ1-1; V gene: TRBV5-1; clone size: -
CDR3 DNA: TGTGCCAGCAGCCGTCAGGACAGGGATGACGGGCAGTTCTTC; CDR3 protein: CASSRQDRDDGQFF; D gene: TRBD1; J gene: TRBJ2-1; V gene: TRBV11-2; clone size: -
CDR3 DNA: TGTGCCAGTAGTATCACAGGGGCCGGAGAGACCCAGTACTTC; CDR3 protein: CASSITGAGETQYF; D gene: TRBD1; J gene: TRBJ2-5; V gene: TRBV19; clone size: -
CDR3 DNA: TGCGCCAGCAGCTCCGGGACAGTCCAAGAGACCCAGTACTTC; CDR3 protein: CASSSGTVQETQYF; D gene: TRBD1; J gene: TRBJ2-5; V gene: TRBV5-1; clone size: -
CDR3 DNA: TGTGCCGGCAGCTTAGGGGCACCCAACTCCTACGAGCAGTACTTC; CDR3 protein: CAGSLGAPNSYEQYF; D gene: -; J gene: TRBJ2-7; V gene: TRBV7-9; clone size: -
CDR3 DNA: TGCAGCGTTGGAAGGGGAGGTGAAGCTTTCTTT; CDR3 protein: CSVGRGGEAFF; D gene: -; J gene: TRBJ1-1; V gene: TRBV29-1; clone size: -
CDR3 DNA: TGCGCCAGCAGCGACGGACAGGGCGGCGAGCAGTACTTC; CDR3 protein: CASSDGQGGEQYF; D gene: TRBD1; J gene: TRBJ2-7; V gene: TRBV5-1; clone size: -
CDR3 DNA: TGTGCCACCAGCAGAGATAGGGGGGGCCGAGAGACCCAGTACTTC; CDR3 protein: CATSRDRGGRETQYF; D gene: -; J gene: TRBJ2-5; V gene: TRBV15; clone size: -
CDR3 DNA: TGTGCCAGCAGTGAATACGGTGATACGCAGTATTTT; CDR3 protein: CASSEYGDTQYF; D gene: -; J gene: TRBJ2-3; V gene: TRBV25-1; clone size: -
CDR3 DNA: TGTGCCAGCAGCTTAAGGAGATACTACGAGCAGTACTTC; CDR3 protein: CASSLRRYYEQYF; D gene: -; J gene: TRBJ2-7; V gene: TRBV11-2; clone size: -
CDR3 DNA: TGTGCCAGCTCCTGGAGGCGGCTAGCGGGAGACGGCGGCACCGGGGAGCTGTTTTTT; CDR3 protein: CASSWRRLAGDGGTGELFF; D gene: TRBD2; J gene: TRBJ2-2; V gene: TRBV19; clone size: -